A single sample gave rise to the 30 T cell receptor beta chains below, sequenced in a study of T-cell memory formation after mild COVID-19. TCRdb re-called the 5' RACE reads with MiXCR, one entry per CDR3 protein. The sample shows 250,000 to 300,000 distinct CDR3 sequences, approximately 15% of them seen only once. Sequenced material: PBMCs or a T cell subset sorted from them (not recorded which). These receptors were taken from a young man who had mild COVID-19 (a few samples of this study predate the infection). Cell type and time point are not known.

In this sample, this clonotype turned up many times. As DNA, the CDR3 is TGTGCCAGCAGCTGGGGAATGAACACTGAAGCTTTCTTT. As protein: CASSWGMNTEAFF. The chain has TRBV7-9 and TRBJ1-1, with D unresolved. Germline-derived CDR1 and CDR2 are SEHNR and FQNEAQ (reference sequence). The CDR3 has 13 amino acids. V dropped 4 bases and J dropped 0 bases, with 6 bases sitting between them. Full variable domain (remainder filled in from reference TRBV7-9 and TRBJ1-1): DTGVSQNPRHKITKRGQNVTFRCDPISEHNRLYWYRQTLGQGPEFLTYFQNEAQLEKSRLLSDRFSAERPKGSFSTLEIQRTEQGDSAMYLCASSWGMNTEAFFGQGTRLTVV.

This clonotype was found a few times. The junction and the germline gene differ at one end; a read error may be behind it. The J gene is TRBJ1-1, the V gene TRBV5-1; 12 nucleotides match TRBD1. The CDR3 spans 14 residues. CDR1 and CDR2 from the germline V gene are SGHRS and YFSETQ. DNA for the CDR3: TGCGCCAGCAGCTGGGGGACAGGGGGCGACACTGAAGCTTTT. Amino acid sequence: CASSWGTGGDTEAF. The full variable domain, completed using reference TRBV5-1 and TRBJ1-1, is KAGVTQTPRYLIKTRGQQVTLSCSPISGHRSVSWYQQTPGQGLQFLFEYFSETQRNKGNFPGRFSGRQFSNSRSEMNVSTLELGDSALYLCASSWGTGGDTEAFGQGTRLTVV.

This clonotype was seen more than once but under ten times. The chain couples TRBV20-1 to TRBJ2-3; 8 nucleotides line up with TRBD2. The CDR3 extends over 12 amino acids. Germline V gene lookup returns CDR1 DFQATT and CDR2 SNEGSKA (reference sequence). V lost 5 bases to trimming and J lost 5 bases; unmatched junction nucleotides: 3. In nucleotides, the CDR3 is TGCAGTGCTCGAGCGGGGGAAGATACGCAGTATTTT. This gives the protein CSARAGEDTQYF.

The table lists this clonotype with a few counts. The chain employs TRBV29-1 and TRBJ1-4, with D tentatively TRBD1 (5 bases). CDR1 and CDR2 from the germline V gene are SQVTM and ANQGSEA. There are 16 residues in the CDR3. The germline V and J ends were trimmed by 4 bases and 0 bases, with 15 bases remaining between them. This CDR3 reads CSVGPTDTTTNEKLFF. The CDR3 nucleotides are TGCAGCGTTGGGCCGACAGACACTACAACTAATGAAAAACTGTTTTTT. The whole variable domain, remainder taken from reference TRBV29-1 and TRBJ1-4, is SAVISQKPSRDICQRGTSLTIQCQVDSQVTMMFWYRQQPGQSLTLIATANQGSEATYESGFVIDKFPISRPNLTFSTLTVSNMSPEDSSIYLCSVGPTDTTTNEKLFFGSGTQLSVL.

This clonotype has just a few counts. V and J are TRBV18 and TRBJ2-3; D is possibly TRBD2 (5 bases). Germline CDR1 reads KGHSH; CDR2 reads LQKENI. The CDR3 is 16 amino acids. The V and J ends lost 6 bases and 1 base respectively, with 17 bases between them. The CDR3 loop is CASSLLSHGGTDTQYF. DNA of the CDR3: TGTGCCAGCTCTCTACTTTCCCACGGGGGCACAGATACGCAGTATTTT.

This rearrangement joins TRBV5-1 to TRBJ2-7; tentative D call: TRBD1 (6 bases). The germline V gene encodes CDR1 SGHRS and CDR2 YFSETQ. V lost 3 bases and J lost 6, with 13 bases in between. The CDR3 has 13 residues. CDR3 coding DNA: TGCGCCAGCAGCTCATCAGGGGTTTCCGAGCAGTACGTC. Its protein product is CASSSSGVSEQYV.

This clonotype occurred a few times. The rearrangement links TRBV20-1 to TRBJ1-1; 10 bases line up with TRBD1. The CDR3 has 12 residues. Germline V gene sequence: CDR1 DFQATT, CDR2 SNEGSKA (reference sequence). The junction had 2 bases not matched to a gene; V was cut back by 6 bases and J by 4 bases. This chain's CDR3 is CSADRGSTEAFF. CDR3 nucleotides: TGCAGTGCGGACAGGGGGAGCACTGAAGCTTTCTTT.

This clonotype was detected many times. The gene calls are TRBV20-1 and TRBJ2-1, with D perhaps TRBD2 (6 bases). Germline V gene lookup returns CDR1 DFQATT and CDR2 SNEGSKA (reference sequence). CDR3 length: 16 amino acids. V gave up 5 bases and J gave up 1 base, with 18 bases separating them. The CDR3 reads CSARGSGGESYNEQFF. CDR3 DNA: TGCAGTGCTCGAGGGAGCGGCGGGGAGTCCTACAATGAGCAGTTCTTC.

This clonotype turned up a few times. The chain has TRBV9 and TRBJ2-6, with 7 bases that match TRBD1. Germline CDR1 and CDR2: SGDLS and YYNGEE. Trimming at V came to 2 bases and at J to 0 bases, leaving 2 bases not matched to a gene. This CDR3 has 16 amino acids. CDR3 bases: TGTGCCAGCAGCGTGACAGGGAGCTCTGGGGCCAACGTCCTGACTTTC. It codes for CASSVTGSSGANVLTF.

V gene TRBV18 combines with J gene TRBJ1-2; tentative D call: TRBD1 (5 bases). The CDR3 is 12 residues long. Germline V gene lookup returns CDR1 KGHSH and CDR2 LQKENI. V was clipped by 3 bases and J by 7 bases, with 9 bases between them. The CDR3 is CASSPGRSGYTF. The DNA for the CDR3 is TGTGCCAGCTCACCGGGGCGATCTGGCTACACCTTC. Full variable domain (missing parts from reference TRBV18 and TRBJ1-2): NAGVMQNPRHLVRRRGQEARLRCSPMKGHSHVYWYRQLPEEGLKFMVYLQKENIIDESGMPKERFSAEFPKEGPSILRIQQVVRGDSAAYFCASSPGRSGYTFGSGTRLTVV.

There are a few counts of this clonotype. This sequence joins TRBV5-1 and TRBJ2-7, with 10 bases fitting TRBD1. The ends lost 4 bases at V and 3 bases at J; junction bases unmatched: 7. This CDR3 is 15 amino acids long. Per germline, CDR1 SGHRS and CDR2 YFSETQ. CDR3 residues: CASSLQGTGDYEQYF. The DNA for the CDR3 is TGCGCCAGCAGCCTCCAAGGGACAGGGGACTACGAGCAGTACTTC.

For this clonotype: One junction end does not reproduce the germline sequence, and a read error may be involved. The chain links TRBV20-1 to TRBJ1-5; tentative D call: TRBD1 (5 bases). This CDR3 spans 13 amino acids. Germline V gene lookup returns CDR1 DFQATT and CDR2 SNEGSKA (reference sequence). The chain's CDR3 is CSARKGTNQPQHF. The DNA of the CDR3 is TGCAGCGCTAGAAAGGGGACTAATCAGCCCCAGCATTTT.

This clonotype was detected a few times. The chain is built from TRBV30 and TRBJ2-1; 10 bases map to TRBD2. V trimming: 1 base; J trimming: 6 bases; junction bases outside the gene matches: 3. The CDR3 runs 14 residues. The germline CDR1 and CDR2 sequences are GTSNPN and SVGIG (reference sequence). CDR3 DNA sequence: TGTGCCTGGAGTGGAGCGGGGGGGCCCAATGAGCAGTTCTTC. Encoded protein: CAWSGAGGPNEQFF.

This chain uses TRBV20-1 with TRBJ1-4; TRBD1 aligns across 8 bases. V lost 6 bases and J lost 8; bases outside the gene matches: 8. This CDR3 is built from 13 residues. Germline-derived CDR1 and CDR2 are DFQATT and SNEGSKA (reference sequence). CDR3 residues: CSAMDRVREKLFF. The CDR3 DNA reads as TGCAGTGCCATGGACAGGGTGCGGGAAAAACTGTTTTTT.

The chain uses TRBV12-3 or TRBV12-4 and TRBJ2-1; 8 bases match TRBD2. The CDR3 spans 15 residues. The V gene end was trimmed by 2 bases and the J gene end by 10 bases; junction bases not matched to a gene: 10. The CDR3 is CASSLYRGGSYEQFF. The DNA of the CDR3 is TGTGCCAGCAGTTTATATCGGGGGGGCAGCTACGAGCAGTTCTTC.

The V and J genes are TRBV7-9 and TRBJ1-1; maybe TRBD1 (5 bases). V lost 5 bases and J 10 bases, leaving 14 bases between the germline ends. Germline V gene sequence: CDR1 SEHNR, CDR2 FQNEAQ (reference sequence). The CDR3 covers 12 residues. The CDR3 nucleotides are TGTGCCAGCAGCCGCGAGCAGGGAAGAGCTTTCTTT. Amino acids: CASSREQGRAFF. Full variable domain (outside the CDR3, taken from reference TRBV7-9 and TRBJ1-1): DTGVSQNPRHKITKRGQNVTFRCDPISEHNRLYWYRQTLGQGPEFLTYFQNEAQLEKSRLLSDRFSAERPKGSFSTLEIQRTEQGDSAMYLCASSREQGRAFFGQGTRLTVV.

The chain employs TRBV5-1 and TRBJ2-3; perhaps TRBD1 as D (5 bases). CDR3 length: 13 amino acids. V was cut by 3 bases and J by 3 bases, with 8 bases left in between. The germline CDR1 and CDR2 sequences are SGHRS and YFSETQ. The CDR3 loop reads CASSSDRTDTQYF. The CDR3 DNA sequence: TGCGCCAGCAGCTCCGACAGAACAGATACGCAGTATTTT. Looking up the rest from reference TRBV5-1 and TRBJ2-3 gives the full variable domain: KAGVTQTPRYLIKTRGQQVTLSCSPISGHRSVSWYQQTPGQGLQFLFEYFSETQRNKGNFPGRFSGRQFSNSRSEMNVSTLELGDSALYLCASSSDRTDTQYFGPGTRLTVL.

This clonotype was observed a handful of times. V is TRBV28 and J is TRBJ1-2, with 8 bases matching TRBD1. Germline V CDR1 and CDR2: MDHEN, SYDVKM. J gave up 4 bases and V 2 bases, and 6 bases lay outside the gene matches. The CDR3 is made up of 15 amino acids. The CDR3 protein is CASSLATGDIYGYTF. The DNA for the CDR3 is TGTGCCAGCAGTTTAGCGACAGGGGACATCTATGGCTACACCTTC.

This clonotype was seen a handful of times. The CDR3 region has the DNA TGTGCCACTGGTCGGGGGGGAACCGGGGAGCTGTTTTTT. Translated: CATGRGGTGELFF. The V and J genes are TRBV10-3 and TRBJ2-2; 8 nucleotides match TRBD2. The CDR3 covers 13 residues. The V and J ends lost 10 bases and 5 bases, in that order; junction bases with no gene match: 6. Germline V lookup: CDR1 ENHRY, CDR2 SYGVKD.

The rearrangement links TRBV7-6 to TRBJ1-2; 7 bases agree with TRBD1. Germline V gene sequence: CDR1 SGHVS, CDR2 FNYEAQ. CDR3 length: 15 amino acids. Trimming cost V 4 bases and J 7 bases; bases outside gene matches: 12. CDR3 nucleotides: TGTGCCAGCAGCTCACGGGACAGTCGCCGCAGTGGCTACACCTTC. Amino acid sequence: CASSSRDSRRSGYTF.

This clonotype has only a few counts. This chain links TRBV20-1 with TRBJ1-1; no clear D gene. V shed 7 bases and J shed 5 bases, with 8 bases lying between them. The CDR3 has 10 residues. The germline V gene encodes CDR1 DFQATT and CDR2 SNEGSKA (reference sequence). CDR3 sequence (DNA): TGCAGTGGGCTGGGAACTGAAGCTTTCTTT. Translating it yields CSGLGTEAFF.

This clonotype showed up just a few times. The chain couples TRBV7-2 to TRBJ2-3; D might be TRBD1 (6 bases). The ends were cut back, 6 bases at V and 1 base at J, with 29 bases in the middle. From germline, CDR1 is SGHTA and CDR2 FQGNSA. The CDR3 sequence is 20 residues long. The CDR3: CASSSSPLDSAQIRTDTQYF. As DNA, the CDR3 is TGTGCCAGCAGTTCCTCGCCCCTGGACAGCGCACAGATACGCACAGATACGCAGTATTTT. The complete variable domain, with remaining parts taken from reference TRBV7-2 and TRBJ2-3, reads GAGVSQSPSNKVTEKGKDVELRCDPISGHTALYWYRQSLGQGLEFLIYFQGNSAPDKSGLPSDRFSAERTGGSVSTLTIQRTQQEDSAVYLCASSSSPLDSAQIRTDTQYFGPGTRLTVL.

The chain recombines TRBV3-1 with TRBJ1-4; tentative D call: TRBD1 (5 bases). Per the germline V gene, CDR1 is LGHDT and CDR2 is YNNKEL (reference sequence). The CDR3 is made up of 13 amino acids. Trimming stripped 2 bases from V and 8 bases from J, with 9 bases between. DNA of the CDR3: TGTGCCAGCAGCCAACGGGGCGAAGAAAAACTGTTTTTT. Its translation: CASSQRGEEKLFF.

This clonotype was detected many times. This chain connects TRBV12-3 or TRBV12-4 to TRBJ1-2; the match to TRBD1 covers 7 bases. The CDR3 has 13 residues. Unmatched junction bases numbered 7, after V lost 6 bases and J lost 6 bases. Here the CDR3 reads CASRRDSINGYTF. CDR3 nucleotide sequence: TGTGCCAGCAGGCGGGACAGTATTAATGGCTACACCTTC.

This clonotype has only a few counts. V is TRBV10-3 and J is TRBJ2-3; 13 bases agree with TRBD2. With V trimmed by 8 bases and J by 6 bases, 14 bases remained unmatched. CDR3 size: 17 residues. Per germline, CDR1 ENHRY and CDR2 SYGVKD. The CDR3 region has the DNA TGTGCCATCCAACCACGACTAGCGGGGGGCCCGGAGGATACGCAGTATTTT. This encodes CAIQPRLAGGPEDTQYF.

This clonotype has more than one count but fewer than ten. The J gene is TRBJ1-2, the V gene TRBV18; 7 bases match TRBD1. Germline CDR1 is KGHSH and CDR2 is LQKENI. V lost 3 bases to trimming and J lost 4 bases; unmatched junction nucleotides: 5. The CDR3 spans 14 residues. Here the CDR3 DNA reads TGTGCCAGCTCACCCGGACAGGAATCCTATGGCTACACCTTC. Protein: CASSPGQESYGYTF.

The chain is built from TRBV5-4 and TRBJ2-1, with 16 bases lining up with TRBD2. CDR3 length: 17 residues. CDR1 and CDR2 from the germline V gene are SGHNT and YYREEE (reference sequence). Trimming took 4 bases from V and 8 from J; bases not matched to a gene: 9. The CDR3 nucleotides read TGTGCCAGCAGCCAGGGACTAGCGGGGGGGGCAAAGGATGAGCAGTTCTTC. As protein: CASSQGLAGGAKDEQFF.

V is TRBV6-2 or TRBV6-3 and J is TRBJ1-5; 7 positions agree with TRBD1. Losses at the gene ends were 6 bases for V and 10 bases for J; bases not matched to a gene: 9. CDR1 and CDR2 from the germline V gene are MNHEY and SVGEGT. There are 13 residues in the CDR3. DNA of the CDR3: TGTGCCAGCAGACCGGACAGGCTGATACCCCAGCATTTT. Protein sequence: CASRPDRLIPQHF.

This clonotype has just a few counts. The CDR3 reads CASSSQTGDFNYGYTF. The CDR3 DNA is TGCGCCAGCAGCTCGCAGACAGGAGATTTTAACTATGGCTACACCTTC. This chain uses TRBV5-1 with TRBJ1-2; a possible D gene is TRBD1 (6 bases). V lost 3 bases, J lost 1 base, and 16 bases lay in between. CDR3 length: 16 amino acids. Germline V gene sequence: CDR1 SGHRS, CDR2 YFSETQ.

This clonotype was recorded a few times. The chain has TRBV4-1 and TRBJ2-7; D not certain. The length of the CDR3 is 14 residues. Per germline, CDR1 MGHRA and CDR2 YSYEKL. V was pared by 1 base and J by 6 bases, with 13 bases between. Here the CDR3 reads CASSQVDRPSEQYF. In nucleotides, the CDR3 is TGCGCCAGCAGCCAAGTTGACCGCCCAAGCGAGCAGTACTTC.